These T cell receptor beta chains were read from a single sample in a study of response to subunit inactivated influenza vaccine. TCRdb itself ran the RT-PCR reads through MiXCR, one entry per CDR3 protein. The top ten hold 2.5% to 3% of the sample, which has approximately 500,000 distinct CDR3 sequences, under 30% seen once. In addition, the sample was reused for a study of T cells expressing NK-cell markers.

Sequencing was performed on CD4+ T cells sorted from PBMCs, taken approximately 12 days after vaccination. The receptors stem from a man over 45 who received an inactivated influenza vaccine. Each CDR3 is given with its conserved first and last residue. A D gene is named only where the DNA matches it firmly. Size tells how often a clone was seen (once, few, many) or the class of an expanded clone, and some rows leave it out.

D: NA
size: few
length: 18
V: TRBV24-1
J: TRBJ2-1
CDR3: CATSDAEVSGGSYNEQFF
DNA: TGTGCCACCAGTGATGCCGAGGTTTCCGGGGGATCCTACAATGAGCAGTTCTTC

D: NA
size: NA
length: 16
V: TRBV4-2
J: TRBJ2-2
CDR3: CASSQEARVSTGELFF
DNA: TGTGCCAGCAGCCAAGAAGCCAGGGTCAGCACCGGGGAGCTGTTTTTT

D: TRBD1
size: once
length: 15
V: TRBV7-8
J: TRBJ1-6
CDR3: CASSSRQGNNSPLHF
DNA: TGTGCCAGCAGCTCTCGACAGGGAAATAATTCACCCCTCCACTTT

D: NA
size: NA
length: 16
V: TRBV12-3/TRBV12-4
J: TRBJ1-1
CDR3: CASSLNPSVPNTEAFF
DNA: TGTGCCAGCAGCCTGAACCCGTCGGTCCCGAACACTGAAGCTTTCTTT

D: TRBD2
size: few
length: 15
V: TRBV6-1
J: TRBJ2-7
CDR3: CASRKLAGGPDEQYF
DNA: TGTGCCAGCAGAAAATTAGCGGGAGGGCCCGACGAGCAGTACTTC

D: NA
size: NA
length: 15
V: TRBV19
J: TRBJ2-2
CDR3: CASSTVPTFTGELFF
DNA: TGTGCCAGTAGCACAGTCCCGACATTCACCGGGGAGCTGTTTTTT

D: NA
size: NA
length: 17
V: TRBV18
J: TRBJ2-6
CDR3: CASSPIFLTSGANVLTF
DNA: TGTGCCAGCTCACCAATCTTTCTAACGTCTGGGGCCAACGTCCTGACTTTC

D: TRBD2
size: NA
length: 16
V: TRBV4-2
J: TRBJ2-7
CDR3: CASSQERVRGGYEQYF
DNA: TGTGCCAGCAGCCAAGAAAGAGTCCGGGGGGGATACGAGCAGTACTTC

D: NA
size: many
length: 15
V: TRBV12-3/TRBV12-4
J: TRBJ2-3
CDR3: CASSYGGTAADTQYF
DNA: TGTGCCAGCAGCTACGGGGGGACAGCGGCAGATACGCAGTATTTT

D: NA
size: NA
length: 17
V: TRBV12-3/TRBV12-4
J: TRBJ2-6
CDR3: CASSLEGLASGANVLTF
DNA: TGTGCCAGCAGTTTAGAGGGGTTAGCGTCGGGGGCCAACGTCCTGACTTTC

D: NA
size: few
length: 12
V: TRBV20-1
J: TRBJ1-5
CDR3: CSAPREDQPQHF
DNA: TGCAGTGCTCCCAGGGAGGATCAGCCCCAGCATTTT

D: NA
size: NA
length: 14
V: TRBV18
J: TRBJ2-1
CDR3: CASSPISSYNEQFF
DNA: TGTGCCAGCTCACCGATCAGCTCCTACAATGAGCAGTTCTTC

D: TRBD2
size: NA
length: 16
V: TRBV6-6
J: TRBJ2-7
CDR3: CASRGLAGQSSYEQYF
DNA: TGTGCCAGCCGGGGACTAGCGGGCCAAAGCTCCTACGAGCAGTACTTC

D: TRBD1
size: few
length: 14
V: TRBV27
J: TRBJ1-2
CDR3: CASNPTGLDYGYTF
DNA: TGTGCCAGCAACCCGACAGGGCTTGACTATGGCTACACCTTC

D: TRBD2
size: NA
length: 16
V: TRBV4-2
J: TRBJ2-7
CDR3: CASSQATGGNLYEQYF
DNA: TGTGCCAGCAGCCAAGCGACGGGGGGGAATCTCTACGAGCAGTACTTC

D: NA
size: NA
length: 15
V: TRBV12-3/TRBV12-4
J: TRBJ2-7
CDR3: CASRPTGSKPYEQYF
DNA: TGTGCCAGCAGACCTACAGGGTCAAAGCCCTACGAGCAGTACTTC

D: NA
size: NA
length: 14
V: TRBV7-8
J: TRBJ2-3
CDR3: CASSLLNVADTQYF
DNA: TGTGCCAGCAGCTTGTTAAATGTGGCAGATACGCAGTATTTT

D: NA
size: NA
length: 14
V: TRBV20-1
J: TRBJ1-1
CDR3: CSARDRLSGTEAFF
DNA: TGCAGTGCTAGAGATCGGCTATCCGGCACTGAAGCTTTCTTT

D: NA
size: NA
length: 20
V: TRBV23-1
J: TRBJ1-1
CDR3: CASSHGPRWTGVPGNTEAFF
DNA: TGCGCCAGCAGTCACGGGCCTAGGTGGACTGGGGTTCCCGGGAACACTGAAGCTTTCTTT

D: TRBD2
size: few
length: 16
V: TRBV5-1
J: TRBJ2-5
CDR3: CASSWTSGGSQETQYF
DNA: TGCGCCAGCAGTTGGACTAGCGGGGGTTCGCAAGAGACCCAGTACTTC

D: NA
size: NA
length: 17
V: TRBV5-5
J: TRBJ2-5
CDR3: CASSLGTTLVERETQYF
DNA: TGTGCCAGCAGCTTGGGAACCACTCTAGTAGAGCGGGAGACCCAGTACTTC

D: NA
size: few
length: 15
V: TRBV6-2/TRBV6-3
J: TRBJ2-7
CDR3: CASSPPGAENYEQYF
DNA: TGTGCCAGCAGTCCCCCCGGGGCGGAAAACTACGAGCAGTACTTC

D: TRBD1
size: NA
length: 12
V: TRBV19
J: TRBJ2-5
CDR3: CASRTGSETQYF
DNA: TGTGCCAGTAGGACAGGGAGCGAGACCCAGTACTTC

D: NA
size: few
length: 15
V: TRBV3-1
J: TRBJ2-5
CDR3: CASSQWGSDVGTQYF
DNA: TGTGCCAGCAGCCAATGGGGTTCGGACGTTGGGACCCAGTACTTC

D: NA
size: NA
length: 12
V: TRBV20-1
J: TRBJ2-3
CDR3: CSARDAPDTQYF
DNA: TGCAGTGCTAGAGACGCGCCCGATACGCAGTATTTT

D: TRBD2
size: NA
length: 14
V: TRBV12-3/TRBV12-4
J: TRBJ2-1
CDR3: CASSFASGRDEQFF
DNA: TGTGCCAGCAGTTTTGCTAGCGGGAGGGATGAGCAGTTCTTC

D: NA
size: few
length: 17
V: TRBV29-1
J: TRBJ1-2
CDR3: CSVEDGRGSFGNYGYTF
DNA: TGCAGCGTTGAAGATGGGAGGGGGAGTTTCGGAAACTATGGCTACACCTTC

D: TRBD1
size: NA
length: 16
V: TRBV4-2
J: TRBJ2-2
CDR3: CASSQEQGPATGELFF
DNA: TGTGCCAGCAGCCAAGAACAGGGGCCGGCCACCGGGGAGCTGTTTTTT

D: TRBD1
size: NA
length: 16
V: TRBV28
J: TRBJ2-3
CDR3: CASSSPGTGTVDTQYF
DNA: TGTGCCAGCAGTTCGCCTGGAACCGGGACAGTAGATACGCAGTATTTT

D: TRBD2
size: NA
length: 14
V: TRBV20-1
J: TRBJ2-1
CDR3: CSARGTSGSVQRNF
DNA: TGCAGTGCTAGGGGGACTAGCGGGAGCGTGCAGCGGAACTTC

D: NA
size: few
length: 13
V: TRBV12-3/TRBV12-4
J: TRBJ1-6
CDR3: CASSLSENSPLHF
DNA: TGTGCCAGCAGTCTAAGCGAAAATTCACCCCTCCACTTT

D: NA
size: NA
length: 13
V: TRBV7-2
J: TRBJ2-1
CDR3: CASSLETSREQFF
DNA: TGTGCCAGCAGCTTAGAGACTAGTCGTGAGCAGTTCTTC

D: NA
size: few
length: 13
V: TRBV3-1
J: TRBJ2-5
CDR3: CASSPRVPRTQYF
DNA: TGTGCCAGCAGCCCCCGTGTCCCGCGGACCCAGTACTTC

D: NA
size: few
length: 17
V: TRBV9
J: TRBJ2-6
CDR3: CASTLRSVPTGANVLTF
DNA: TGTGCCAGCACCCTTAGATCGGTGCCCACTGGGGCCAACGTCCTGACTTTC

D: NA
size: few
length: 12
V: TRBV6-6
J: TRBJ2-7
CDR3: CASSPGKYEQYF
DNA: TGTGCCAGCAGCCCTGGAAAGTACGAGCAGTACTTC

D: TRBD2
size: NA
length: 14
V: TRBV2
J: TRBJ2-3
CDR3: CASRLSGTTDTQYF
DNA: TGTGCCAGCAGGCTTAGCGGGACGACAGATACGCAGTATTTT

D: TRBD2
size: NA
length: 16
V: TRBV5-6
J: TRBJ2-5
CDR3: CASSPRRGNVQETQYF
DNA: TGTGCCAGCAGCCCGAGGCGGGGGAATGTCCAAGAGACCCAGTACTTC

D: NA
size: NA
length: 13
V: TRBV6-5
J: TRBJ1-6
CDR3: CASSYQGFSPLHF
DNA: TGTGCCAGCAGTTACCAGGGTTTTTCACCCCTCCACTTT

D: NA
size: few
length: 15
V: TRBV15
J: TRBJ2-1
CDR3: CATRRSGRSYNEQFF
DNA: TGTGCCACCAGAAGAAGCGGACGCTCCTACAATGAGCAGTTCTTC

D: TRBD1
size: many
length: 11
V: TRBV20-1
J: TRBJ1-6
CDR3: CSARWDSKHHF
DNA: TGCAGTGCTCGCTGGGACAGTAAACACCACTTT

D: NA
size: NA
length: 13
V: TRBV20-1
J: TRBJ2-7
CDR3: CSARPLGFYEQYF
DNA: TGCAGTGCTAGACCGTTGGGGTTCTACGAGCAGTACTTC

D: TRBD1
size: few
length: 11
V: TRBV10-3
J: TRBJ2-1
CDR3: CAIQGSNEQFF
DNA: TGTGCCATACAGGGGAGCAATGAGCAGTTCTTC

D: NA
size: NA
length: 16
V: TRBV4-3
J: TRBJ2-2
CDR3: CASSQEVGPRTGELFF
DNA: TGCGCCAGCAGCCAAGAGGTTGGGCCGCGAACCGGGGAGCTGTTTTTT

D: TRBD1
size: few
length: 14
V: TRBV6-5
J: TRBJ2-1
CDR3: CASSYLGQGVGEFF
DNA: TGTGCCAGCAGTTACCTGGGACAGGGGGTTGGGGAGTTCTTC

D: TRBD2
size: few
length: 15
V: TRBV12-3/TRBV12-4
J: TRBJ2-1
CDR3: CASSFGLAGDNEQFF
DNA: TGTGCCAGCAGTTTTGGTCTAGCGGGCGACAATGAGCAGTTCTTC

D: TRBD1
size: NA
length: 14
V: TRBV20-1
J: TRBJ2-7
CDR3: CSAEFPGQAYEQYF
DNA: TGCAGTGCAGAATTCCCGGGACAGGCCTACGAGCAGTACTTC

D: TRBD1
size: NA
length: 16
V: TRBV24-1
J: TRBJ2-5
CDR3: CATSDFLTGNQETQYF
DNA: TGTGCCACCAGTGATTTCTTGACAGGGAATCAAGAGACCCAGTACTTC